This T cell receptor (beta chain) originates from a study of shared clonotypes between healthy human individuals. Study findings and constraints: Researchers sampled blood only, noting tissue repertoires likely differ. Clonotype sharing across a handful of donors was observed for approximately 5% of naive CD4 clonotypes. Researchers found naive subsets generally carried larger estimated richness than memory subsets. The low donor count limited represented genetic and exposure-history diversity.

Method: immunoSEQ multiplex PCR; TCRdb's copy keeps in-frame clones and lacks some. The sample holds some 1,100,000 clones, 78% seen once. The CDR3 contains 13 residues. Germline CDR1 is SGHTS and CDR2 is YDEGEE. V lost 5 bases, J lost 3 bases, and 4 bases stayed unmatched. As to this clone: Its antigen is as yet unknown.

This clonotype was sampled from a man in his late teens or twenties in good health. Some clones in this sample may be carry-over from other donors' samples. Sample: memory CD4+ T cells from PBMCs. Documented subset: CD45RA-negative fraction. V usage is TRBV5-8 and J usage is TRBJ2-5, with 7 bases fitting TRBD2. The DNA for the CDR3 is TGTGCCAGCAGTTGGGCGGGAGAAGAGACCCAGTACTTC. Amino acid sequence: CASSWAGEETQYF.